This T cell receptor (beta chain) was retrieved from a study of T cell responses to AZD1222 COVID-19 vaccine. The CDR3 contains 15 residues. Germline V gene lookup returns CDR1 MDHEN and CDR2 SYDVKM. With 1 base clipped from V and 6 bases from J, the junction kept 8 bases outside the gene matches. Repertoires were generated with immunoSEQ multiplex PCR, while TCRdb's copy carries only in-frame clones and drops some. The data contain about 110,000 clones, about four fifths of them singletons. The sequence was obtained from an adult in good health. The sequencing used peripheral blood, collected on day 0 of AZD1222 vaccination. The chain is built from TRBV28 and TRBJ2-5; TRBD2 matches at 7 bases. In DNA form, the CDR3 reads TGTGCCAGCAGTTTATCGGTGGCCGGGGGGAAGACCCAGTACTTC. Its protein is CASSLSVAGGKTQYF.